This T cell receptor (beta chain) was documented in a study of blood T cell repertoires in COVID-19. Study as a whole: There were acute and convalescent COVID-19 samples, and they came from the United States, Italy and Spain. The analysed material was cDNA or gDNA that came from T cells, B-cell-depleted T cells, or PBMCs.

Seattle's enrolled individuals joined amid active infection and were then monitored longitudinally. The ends were cut back, 3 bases at V and 2 bases at J, with 8 bases in the middle. Germline CDR1 SNHLY, CDR2 FYNNEI. The CDR3 is 14 amino acids. Authors' analysis steps: Researchers report that nucleated cell counts were estimated from reference gene primer amplification. The method was immunoSEQ multiplex PCR; TCRdb's version includes in-frame clones alone and lacks a portion of them. V and J calls and clone size follow that table, whereas D and trimming were derived from the DNA. The profile shows around 160,000 clones, 70% to 90% of them singletons.

This chain links TRBV2 with TRBJ2-1, with a weak D call TRBD1 (6 bases). The sequence was obtained from a woman in her sixties with COVID-19, enrolled during active disease. Sequencing was carried out using peripheral blood. The chain's CDR3 is CASSEGATYNEQFF. The CDR3 DNA is TGTGCCAGCAGTGAGGGGGCGACCTACAATGAGCAGTTCTTC.